A selection of T cell receptor beta chains follows, all from one sample in a study of blood T cell repertoires in COVID-19. Sequencing was performed with immunoSEQ multiplex PCR; in TCRdb, only in-frame clones are kept and a portion is missing. The sample holds around 330,000 clones; 87% are singletons and the top ten take 8% to 9.5%. What was sequenced was PBMCs or T cells enriched from blood (not recorded which). These receptors all stem from a woman aged 18-30 years who had recovered from COVID-19. The CDR3 runs from the conserved cysteine through the conserved F or W. The D gene is left open where the match is weak. Some rows mark clone size as missing; the rest say once, few, many or name a class of expanded clone.

CDR3aa | CDR3nt | j_gene | v_gene | d_gene | abundance
CATSDPRQAEEPYEQYF | TGTGCCACCAGTGATCCGCGACAGGCGGAAGAACCCTACGAGCAGTACTTC | TRBJ2-7 | TRBV24-1 | - | few
CASSWGGYETQYF | TGTGCCAGCAGTTGGGGAGGGTACGAGACCCAGTACTTC | TRBJ2-5 | TRBV12-3/TRBV12-4 | TRBD2 | -
CASSQDRAGVNTDTQYF | TGTGCCAGCAGCCAAGATCGGGCGGGAGTCAATACAGATACGCAGTATTTT | TRBJ2-3 | TRBV3-1/TRBV3-2 | TRBD2 | -
CASKVGGTGTYGYTF | TGTGCCAGCAAAGTAGGAGGGACAGGGACGTATGGCTACACCTTC | TRBJ1-2 | TRBV6-5 | TRBD1 | -
CATSRDRGPEGSNYGYTF | TGTGCCACCAGCAGAGACAGGGGGCCGGAGGGTTCTAACTATGGCTACACCTTC | TRBJ1-2 | TRBV15 | TRBD1 | once
CASSLGGGVTNEKLFF | TGCGCCAGCAGCTTGGGAGGAGGGGTAACTAATGAAAAACTGTTTTTT | TRBJ1-4 | TRBV5-1 | - | -
CASSDEGQVNTEAFF | TGTGCCAGCAGTGACGAGGGACAGGTGAACACTGAAGCTTTCTTT | TRBJ1-1 | TRBV6-1 | TRBD1 | -
CASSQDVGANYGYTF | TGTGCCAGCAGCCAAGATGTCGGGGCTAACTATGGCTACACCTTC | TRBJ1-2 | TRBV4-2 | - | -
CASSQSIQVTEAFF | TGTGCCAGCAGCCAAAGTATTCAGGTCACTGAAGCTTTCTTT | TRBJ1-1 | TRBV14 | - | -
CASSLTINFDEQYF | TGTGCCAGCAGCTTGACAATTAATTTCGACGAGCAGTACTTC | TRBJ2-7 | TRBV5-4 | - | -
CASSWDRGTEAFF | TGCGCCAGCAGCTGGGACAGGGGAACTGAAGCTTTCTTT | TRBJ1-1 | TRBV5-1 | TRBD1 | -
CASSWTGRSTDTQYF | TGTGCCAGTAGCTGGACAGGTAGGAGCACAGATACGCAGTATTTT | TRBJ2-3 | TRBV19 | TRBD1 | -
CASNREFF | TGCGCCAGCAACCGGGAGTTCTTC | TRBJ2-1 | TRBV10-1 | - | once
CSVGGGRNTEAFF | TGCAGCGTTGGGGGGGGTCGAAACACTGAAGCTTTCTTT | TRBJ1-1 | TRBV29-1 | - | few
CASSSDRGGNQPQHF | TGCGCCAGCAGCTCCGACAGGGGCGGCAATCAGCCCCAGCATTTT | TRBJ1-5 | TRBV4-3 | TRBD1 | once
CASKDSYQPQHF | TGTGCCAGCAAAGACAGCTATCAGCCCCAGCATTTT | TRBJ1-5 | TRBV12-3/TRBV12-4 | - | -
CASSPRQAPALHF | TGTGCCAGCAGCCCCAGACAGGCTCCGGCCCTCCACTTT | TRBJ1-6 | TRBV7-2 | - | -
CASSLGGEYYGYTF | TGTGCCAGCAGCTTAGGGGGGGAGTACTATGGCTACACCTTC | TRBJ1-2 | TRBV11-2 | - | -
CASREGQYGNTIYF | TGTGCCAGCAGGGAGGGACAGTACGGAAACACCATATATTTT | TRBJ1-3 | TRBV2 | TRBD1 | -
CSASGYRGGTFVNEQFF | TGCAGTGCTAGTGGGTACCGGGGGGGCACTTTTGTAAATGAGCAGTTCTTC | TRBJ2-1 | TRBV20-1 | TRBD2 | -
CASSRTDWTGGNTIYF | TGTGCCAGCAGCAGAACTGATTGGACAGGAGGAAACACCATATATTTT | TRBJ1-3 | TRBV5-8 | TRBD1 | once
CASSPSPSGSHEQYF | TGTGCCAGCAGCCCGAGTCCTAGCGGGAGCCACGAGCAGTACTTC | TRBJ2-7 | TRBV4-2 | TRBD2 | many
CASSFGGNYGYTF | TGTGCCAGCAGTTTTGGAGGAAACTATGGCTACACCTTC | TRBJ1-2 | TRBV27 | - | -
CASSADRATEAFF | TGTGCCAGCAGCGCCGACAGGGCCACTGAAGCTTTCTTT | TRBJ1-1 | TRBV7-2 | TRBD1 | few
CASSFPGQETQYF | TGCGCCAGCAGCTTTCCAGGCCAAGAGACCCAGTACTTC | TRBJ2-5 | TRBV5-1 | - | -
CASRPDRGPEAFF | TGTGCCAGCAGACCCGACAGGGGCCCTGAAGCTTTCTTT | TRBJ1-1 | TRBV28 | TRBD1 | -
CASSVAPTGTSGGMTGELFF | TGTGCCAGCAGCGTAGCTCCCACCGGGACTAGCGGGGGGATGACCGGGGAGCTGTTTTTT | TRBJ2-2 | TRBV9 | TRBD2 | -
CASRGTGRDTEAFF | TGTGCCAGCAGGGGGACAGGGAGAGACACTGAAGCTTTCTTT | TRBJ1-1 | TRBV2 | TRBD1 | -
CASSPGTGSGLEKLFF | TGTGCCAGCAGCCCAGGGACAGGCTCGGGGCTGGAAAAACTGTTTTTT | TRBJ1-4 | TRBV5-6 | TRBD1 | -
CASSKTSRDSQYF | TGTGCCAGCAGCAAGACGAGCCGGGACAGTCAGTACTTC | TRBJ2-4 | TRBV12-3/TRBV12-4 | TRBD1 | -
CASSSLGWDEQYF | TGTGCCAGCAGCTCGCTAGGCTGGGACGAGCAGTACTTC | TRBJ2-7 | TRBV7-9 | - | -
CATAPDGWATEAFF | TGTGCCACCGCCCCTGATGGGTGGGCCACTGAAGCTTTCTTT | TRBJ1-1 | TRBV15 | - | -
CASSAGGLGRVNEQFF | TGTGCCAGCAGCGCAGGAGGACTAGGCAGGGTCAATGAGCAGTTCTTC | TRBJ2-1 | TRBV5-4 | TRBD2 | -
CASSQLGQGASYEQYF | TGTGCCAGCAGCCAACTCGGACAGGGGGCTAGCTACGAGCAGTACTTC | TRBJ2-7 | TRBV27 | TRBD1 | -
CASRVQGAIDEQYF | TGCGCCAGCAGAGTTCAGGGGGCGATCGACGAGCAGTACTTC | TRBJ2-7 | TRBV5-1 | TRBD1 | few
CASSSGQASTEAFF | TGTGCCAGCAGCTCCGGACAGGCCTCCACTGAAGCTTTCTTT | TRBJ1-1 | TRBV7-6 | TRBD1 | -
CASSLEWDRGMGEQFF | TGTGCCAGCAGCTTGGAATGGGACAGGGGTATGGGTGAGCAGTTCTTC | TRBJ2-1 | TRBV5-6 | TRBD1 | -
CASSRQGLNTEAFF | TGTGCCAGCAGTAGACAGGGACTGAACACTGAAGCTTTCTTT | TRBJ1-1 | TRBV6-5 | TRBD1 | -
CASSPVSGVNNQPQHF | TGTGCCAGCAGTCCCGTTTCAGGGGTAAACAATCAGCCCCAGCATTTT | TRBJ1-5 | TRBV28 | - | few
CASSPTRLVQETQYF | TGTGCCAGCAGTCCTACCCGACTAGTACAAGAGACCCAGTACTTC | TRBJ2-5 | TRBV3-1/TRBV3-2 | - | -
CASSPRGYSGNTIYF | TGCGCCAGCAGTCCCCGGGGGTACTCTGGAAACACCATATATTTT | TRBJ1-3 | TRBV4-3 | - | -
CAWSLRWGGTDTQYF | TGTGCCTGGAGTCTCCGGTGGGGGGGCACAGATACGCAGTATTTT | TRBJ2-3 | TRBV30 | - | -
CASLGSGRASPDNEQFF | TGTGCCAGTCTGGGTAGCGGGAGGGCTTCCCCCGACAATGAGCAGTTCTTC | TRBJ2-1 | TRBV19 | TRBD2 | -
CASSIRTANYGYTF | TGTGCCAGTAGTATCAGAACAGCAAACTATGGCTACACCTTC | TRBJ1-2 | TRBV19 | - | -
CAWSEGQGDADTQYF | TGTGCCTGGAGTGAGGGACAGGGTGATGCAGATACGCAGTATTTT | TRBJ2-3 | TRBV30 | TRBD1 | once
CASGQGLAESDTQYF | TGTGCCAGCGGACAAGGACTAGCGGAATCAGATACGCAGTATTTT | TRBJ2-3 | TRBV25-1 | TRBD2 | -
CASSLFRSQFF | TGTGCCAGCAGTTTATTCCGTTCCCAGTTCTTC | TRBJ2-1 | TRBV12-3/TRBV12-4 | - | -
CASSYLAKSNQPQHF | TGTGCCAGCAGTTACCTAGCAAAGAGCAATCAGCCCCAGCATTTT | TRBJ1-5 | TRBV6-7 | - | few
CASSVGRGRNTEAFF | TGTGCCAGCAGCGTAGGCAGGGGCAGGAACACTGAAGCTTTCTTT | TRBJ1-1 | TRBV9 | - | -
CASSMASIEDTEAFF | TGTGCCAGTAGTATGGCCAGTATTGAGGACACTGAAGCTTTCTTT | TRBJ1-1 | TRBV19 | - | -